The subject of this entry is one TCR beta chain. The entry originates in a study of blood T cell repertoires in COVID-19. The wider study: The United States, Italy and Spain were the sources of the acute and convalescent COVID-19 samples. T cells, B-cell-depleted T cells, or PBMCs provided the cDNA or gDNA that served as material.

In the original workflow: Amplification of reference gene primers provided the estimated nucleated cell counts. The protocol was immunoSEQ multiplex PCR, while the TCRdb copy is restricted to in-frame clones and leaves out a portion. V and J calls and clone size follow that table, whereas D and trimming were derived from the DNA. The sample holds tens of thousands of clones, more than 80% seen once. The origin of this receptor is a human donor in a cohort sampled during active COVID-19. Sequencing input: peripheral blood.

CDR3: CATSTYGQEAFF. In DNA, the CDR3 is TGTGCCACCAGCACGTACGGACAGGAAGCTTTCTTT. The V and J genes are TRBV15 and TRBJ1-1; maybe TRBD1 (6 bases). The germline V and J ends were trimmed by 4 bases and 8 bases, with 11 bases remaining between them. From germline, CDR1 is LNHNV and CDR2 YYDKDF (reference sequence). The CDR3 is 12 amino acids. Full variable domain (remainder filled in from reference TRBV15 and TRBJ1-1): DAMVIQNPRYQVTQFGKPVTLSCSQTLNHNVMYWYQQKSSQAPKLLFHYYDKDFNNEADTPDNFQSRRPNTSFCFLDIRSPGLGDTAMYLCATSTYGQEAFFGQGTRLTVV.